This TCR beta chain was documented in a study of CD4+ T cells in melanoma. The table came from immunoSEQ multiplex PCR; TCRdb's copy has only in-frame clones and leaves some out. Among 20,000 to 25,000 clones listed, around 80% were seen once. As regards this clone: The sample carries other DNA sequences with the same CDR3.

The CDR3 is 12 residues long. V lost 6 bases and J lost 2, with 7 bases in between. Germline V gene lookup returns CDR1 MNHEY and CDR2 SVGAGI. The clonotype originates from a human donor with melanoma. J is TRBJ1-2 and V is TRBV6-5; D remains unclear. The CDR3 protein is CASSPSNYGYTF. The CDR3 coding sequence is TGTGCCAGCAGCCCCAGCAACTATGGCTACACCTTC.